These T cell receptor beta chains were read from a single sample in a study of cytomegalovirus exposure and HLA in healthy donors. Data came from immunoSEQ multiplex PCR; TCRdb stores just in-frame clones and leaves some out. The table has some 99,000 clones, around nine tenths seen once. The material sequenced was PBMCs. All receptors derive from a woman under 30 in good health and CMV-seronegative. CDR3s include the opening cysteine and the closing phenylalanine or tryptophan. Each record gives: D gene, CDR3 length, J gene, V gene, clone size, CDR3 DNA, CDR3 protein. The D gene is left open where the match is weak. The size field is filled for only some rows; it gives once, few, many or a size class.

d_call: .; cdr3_length: 12; j_call: TRBJ1-1; v_call: TRBV30; clone_size: .; cdr3_nt: TGTGCCTGGAGTGTTAGCGCCACTGAAGCTTTCTTT; cdr3_aa: CAWSVSATEAFF
d_call: TRBD1; cdr3_length: 15; j_call: TRBJ1-2; v_call: TRBV10-2; clone_size: .; cdr3_nt: TGCGCCAGCAGTGATTACGGGACAGGGGAAGTTGGCTACACCTTC; cdr3_aa: CASSDYGTGEVGYTF
d_call: .; cdr3_length: 15; j_call: TRBJ1-1; v_call: TRBV6-5; clone_size: .; cdr3_nt: TGTGCCAGCACCTCGCATGTGGCTGATGTCACTGAAGCTTTCTTT; cdr3_aa: CASTSHVADVTEAFF
d_call: .; cdr3_length: 13; j_call: TRBJ1-1; v_call: TRBV27; clone_size: .; cdr3_nt: TGTGCCAGCAGCCCTCAGGTCCCCACTGAAGCTTTCTTT; cdr3_aa: CASSPQVPTEAFF
d_call: TRBD1; cdr3_length: 21; j_call: TRBJ2-6; v_call: TRBV5-1; clone_size: .; cdr3_nt: TGCGCCAGCAGCTTGCTCCGAACTGGACAGGGAAGGTTGGCTGGGGCCAACGTCCTGACTTTC; cdr3_aa: CASSLLRTGQGRLAGANVLTF
d_call: TRBD2; cdr3_length: 14; j_call: TRBJ2-7; v_call: TRBV30; clone_size: .; cdr3_nt: TGTGCCTGGAGTGTCGGGGGGAGCTCCTACGAGCAGTACTTC; cdr3_aa: CAWSVGGSSYEQYF
d_call: TRBD1; cdr3_length: 12; j_call: TRBJ2-1; v_call: TRBV23-1; clone_size: .; cdr3_nt: TGCGCCAGCAGTCAATCGGACAGGTCGGGGTTCTTC; cdr3_aa: CASSQSDRSGFF
d_call: .; cdr3_length: 16; j_call: TRBJ2-2; v_call: TRBV7-3; clone_size: .; cdr3_nt: TGTGCCAGCAGCTCCCGACATGTTTCGAACACCGGGGAGCTGTTTTTT; cdr3_aa: CASSSRHVSNTGELFF
d_call: .; cdr3_length: 11; j_call: TRBJ2-3; v_call: TRBV2; clone_size: .; cdr3_nt: TGTGCCAGCAGTCTCCCAGATACGCAGTATTTT; cdr3_aa: CASSLPDTQYF
d_call: TRBD1; cdr3_length: 16; j_call: TRBJ1-5; v_call: TRBV27; clone_size: .; cdr3_nt: TGTGCCAGCAGTTTGGGGGGACAGGGTTTTAATCAGCCCCAGCATTTT; cdr3_aa: CASSLGGQGFNQPQHF
d_call: .; cdr3_length: 12; j_call: TRBJ2-2; v_call: TRBV7-2; clone_size: .; cdr3_nt: TGTGCCAGCAGCTTCTACACCGGGGAGCTGTTTTTT; cdr3_aa: CASSFYTGELFF
d_call: .; cdr3_length: 14; j_call: TRBJ1-4; v_call: TRBV7-9; clone_size: .; cdr3_nt: TGTGCCAGCAGCTTAGGCCAGGGTAATGAAAAACTGTTTTTT; cdr3_aa: CASSLGQGNEKLFF
d_call: .; cdr3_length: 13; j_call: TRBJ1-1; v_call: TRBV7-2; clone_size: .; cdr3_nt: TGTGCCAGCAGCTCCAGGGGTGGGGCTGAAGCTTTCTTT; cdr3_aa: CASSSRGGAEAFF
d_call: TRBD1; cdr3_length: 15; j_call: TRBJ2-1; v_call: TRBV2; clone_size: .; cdr3_nt: TGTGCCAGCAGTACACCGGACAGGCGTAACAATGAGCAGTTCTTC; cdr3_aa: CASSTPDRRNNEQFF
d_call: .; cdr3_length: 12; j_call: TRBJ2-7; v_call: TRBV4-1; clone_size: .; cdr3_nt: TGCGCCAGCAGGGCTGACACGTACGAGCAGTACTTC; cdr3_aa: CASRADTYEQYF
d_call: .; cdr3_length: 12; j_call: TRBJ1-5; v_call: TRBV7-3; clone_size: few; cdr3_nt: TGTGCCAGCAGCTTAACTATGCAGCCCCAGCATTTT; cdr3_aa: CASSLTMQPQHF
d_call: .; cdr3_length: 13; j_call: TRBJ1-1; v_call: TRBV10-3; clone_size: .; cdr3_nt: TGTGCCACCAAGGTAGGGGTCAACACTGAAGCTTTCTTT; cdr3_aa: CATKVGVNTEAFF
d_call: TRBD1; cdr3_length: 14; j_call: TRBJ1-5; v_call: TRBV30; clone_size: .; cdr3_nt: TGTGCCACCGGGACAGGGGGAAGCAATCAGCCCCAGCATTTT; cdr3_aa: CATGTGGSNQPQHF
d_call: .; cdr3_length: 14; j_call: TRBJ2-2; v_call: TRBV19; clone_size: .; cdr3_nt: TGTGCCAGTACCCTAGGGGCCTCCACCGGGGAGCTGTTTTTT; cdr3_aa: CASTLGASTGELFF
d_call: TRBD1; cdr3_length: 16; j_call: TRBJ1-3; v_call: TRBV4-3; clone_size: .; cdr3_nt: TGCGCCAGCAGCCAAGCCGGGGGACAGGGTGGGAACACCATATATTTT; cdr3_aa: CASSQAGGQGGNTIYF
d_call: .; cdr3_length: 16; j_call: TRBJ2-3; v_call: TRBV27; clone_size: .; cdr3_nt: TGTGCCAGCAGTATGCCACAGGGGGGGAGCACAGATACGCAGTATTTT; cdr3_aa: CASSMPQGGSTDTQYF
d_call: .; cdr3_length: 15; j_call: TRBJ1-2; v_call: TRBV5-3; clone_size: once; cdr3_nt: TGTGCCAGAAGTTCCGGGACTAAAACTAACTATGGCTACACCTTC; cdr3_aa: CARSSGTKTNYGYTF
d_call: TRBD2; cdr3_length: 14; j_call: TRBJ2-5; v_call: TRBV27; clone_size: .; cdr3_nt: TGTGCCAGCAGGACTAGCGGTGCATGGGAGACCCAGTACTTC; cdr3_aa: CASRTSGAWETQYF
d_call: .; cdr3_length: 14; j_call: TRBJ1-1; v_call: TRBV6-6; clone_size: .; cdr3_nt: TGTGCCAGCAGTTACGGGCAGACGAACACTGAAGCTTTCTTT; cdr3_aa: CASSYGQTNTEAFF
d_call: TRBD1; cdr3_length: 14; j_call: TRBJ2-7; v_call: TRBV7-2; clone_size: .; cdr3_nt: TGTGCCAGCACCTGGGACAGGGTCGGGGACGAGCAGTACTTC; cdr3_aa: CASTWDRVGDEQYF
d_call: .; cdr3_length: 14; j_call: TRBJ1-2; v_call: TRBV9; clone_size: .; cdr3_nt: TGTGCCAGCAGTAGGGGGGGCGGAACCTATGGCTACACCTTC; cdr3_aa: CASSRGGGTYGYTF
d_call: TRBD1; cdr3_length: 14; j_call: TRBJ1-4; v_call: TRBV19; clone_size: once; cdr3_nt: TGTGCCACCAGAGGGGGGACAGGGAACGAAAAACTGTTTTTT; cdr3_aa: CATRGGTGNEKLFF
d_call: .; cdr3_length: 16; j_call: TRBJ2-3; v_call: TRBV11-1; clone_size: .; cdr3_nt: TGTGCCAGCAGCTTAGGTGTGGAGTCTAGCACAGATACGCAGTATTTT; cdr3_aa: CASSLGVESSTDTQYF
d_call: TRBD1; cdr3_length: 14; j_call: TRBJ1-2; v_call: TRBV30; clone_size: .; cdr3_nt: TGTGCCTGGTACGGGACAGGGGTAGAGGATGGCTACACCTTC; cdr3_aa: CAWYGTGVEDGYTF
d_call: .; cdr3_length: 11; j_call: TRBJ1-2; v_call: TRBV28; clone_size: once; cdr3_nt: TGTGCCAGCAGTTCCAGTTATGGCTACACCTTC; cdr3_aa: CASSSSYGYTF
d_call: .; cdr3_length: 12; j_call: TRBJ2-7; v_call: TRBV10-3; clone_size: .; cdr3_nt: TGTGCCATCAGTGAACGCGACAGAGAGCAGTACTTC; cdr3_aa: CAISERDREQYF